These 11 T cell receptor beta chains were sequenced from one sample in a study of blood T cells in healthy people across ages (dated by TCRdb to about 2015). The receptor library was made with 5' RACE. The sequencing machine was an Illumina HiSeq 2500. A second PCR of about 7 to 12 cycles was run with a J-beta primer mix and a sample-barcoded 5' primer. TCRdb redid the processing of the public reads, applying fastp at Q25 and MiXCR, and retained in-frame beta chains. CDR3 protein sequences are deduplicated, and each keeps its most common genes and DNA. In this sample the table shows about 1 million distinct CDR3 sequences, under 55% of which occur a single time. The ten largest clones capture approximately 20% of the sample. Material: blood. All receptors come from a woman aged 55-75 years in good health.

The rearrangement joins TRBV12-3 or TRBV12-4 to TRBJ2-7; D is unresolved. This CDR3 comprises 12 residues. V lost 4 bases and J 2 bases, leaving 6 bases between the germline ends. The DNA for the CDR3 is TGTGCCAGCAGTTCCGCCACCTACGAGCAGTACTTC. Its protein product is CASSSATYEQYF.

V is TRBV7-2 and J is TRBJ2-1; no clear D gene. Trimming removed 2 bases from V and 8 bases from J, with 13 bases in between. CDR1 is SGHTA and CDR2 is FQGNSA in the germline V gene. The CDR3 runs 14 residues. The CDR3, as DNA: TGTGCCAGCAGCTTACCCCTAAGAACCCATGAGCAGTTCTTC. It codes for CASSLPLRTHEQFF.

The V and J genes are TRBV12-3 or TRBV12-4 and TRBJ2-3, with D hard to call. The CDR3 extends over 14 amino acids. Trimming took off 6 bases at V and 2 bases at J, with 12 bases between the two ends. CDR3 residues: CASSLNHATDTQYF. CDR3 DNA sequence: TGTGCCAGCAGCTTGAACCATGCCACAGATACGCAGTATTTT.

A word on this clonotype: The junction does not match germline at one end; this may be a read error. The J gene is TRBJ1-5, the V gene TRBV20-1, with 8 bases identical to TRBD1. CDR1 is DFQATT and CDR2 is SNEGSKA in the germline V gene (reference sequence). The CDR3 extends over 15 amino acids. The CDR3 sequence is CSAVAQGAGNQPQHF. The CDR3 DNA reads TGCAGTGCTGTGGCCCAGGGGGCTGGCAACCAGCCCCAGCATTTT.

This clonotype was counted ten times or more. This chain uses TRBV6-2 or TRBV6-3 with TRBJ2-7; D might be TRBD1 or TRBD2, each matching 7 bases. V was clipped by 6 bases and J by 4 bases, with 19 bases between them. Germline V gives CDR1 MNHEY, CDR2 SVGEGT. The CDR3 has 15 residues. CDR3: CASSRRGDRDYEQYF. CDR3 nucleotide sequence: TGTGCCAGCAGCCGACGGGGGGACAGAGATTACGAGCAGTACTTC.

The V call is TRBV7-2, the J call TRBJ1-5; TRBD1 is a possible D gene (6 bases). Per germline, CDR1 SGHTA and CDR2 FQGNSA. V dropped 3 bases and J dropped 6 bases, with 18 bases sitting between them. The CDR3 contains 16 residues. Written as DNA, the CDR3 is TGTGCCAGCAGCTTTCAGGGGCCCCGTGTGAGTCAGCCCCAGCATTTT. Protein: CASSFQGPRVSQPQHF. The full variable domain, rest sourced from reference TRBV7-2 and TRBJ1-5, is GAGVSQSPSNKVTEKGKDVELRCDPISGHTALYWYRQSLGQGLEFLIYFQGNSAPDKSGLPSDRFSAERTGGSVSTLTIQRTQQEDSAVYLCASSFQGPRVSQPQHFGDGTRLSIL.

The chain recombines TRBV10-3 with TRBJ2-6; 9 bases line up with TRBD1. Germline V gene sequence: CDR1 ENHRY, CDR2 SYGVKD. This CDR3 region has 19 residues. With 0 bases clipped from V and 4 bases from J, the junction kept 10 bases outside the gene matches. CDR3 sequence: CAISESPDRGKSGANVLTF. CDR3 DNA sequence: TGTGCCATCAGTGAGTCTCCCGACAGGGGGAAGTCGGGGGCCAACGTCCTGACTTTC.

This clonotype was counted a few times. The chain joins TRBV9 to TRBJ2-1; unclear D gene. Trimming pared 0 bases from V and 3 bases from J, leaving 13 bases between. The length of the CDR3 is 16 residues. The germline gives CDR1 SGDLS, CDR2 YYNGEE. CDR3 region: CASSVGQVALYNEQFF. The DNA of the CDR3 is TGTGCCAGCAGCGTAGGCCAGGTGGCCCTCTACAATGAGCAGTTCTTC. The variable domain in full, with the rest retrieved from reference TRBV9 and TRBJ2-1, is DSGVTQTPKHLITATGQRVTLRCSPRSGDLSVYWYQQSLDQGLQFLIQYYNGEERAKGNILERFSAQQFPDLHSELNLSSLELGDSALYFCASSVGQVALYNEQFFGPGTRLTVL.

This clonotype turned up a few times. The chain links TRBV12-3 or TRBV12-4 to TRBJ2-5, with D perhaps matching TRBD1 or TRBD2 (6 bases each). CDR3 length: 15 residues. V gave up 6 bases and J gave up 5 bases, with 19 bases separating them. The CDR3 sequence: CASSPPRGLRETQYF. CDR3 coding DNA: TGTGCCAGCAGCCCCCCCCGGGGGCTCCGGGAGACCCAGTACTTC.

The V gene is TRBV20-1, the J gene TRBJ2-1; 9 bases agree with TRBD1. The V gene's germline CDR1 is DFQATT and CDR2 SNEGSKA (reference sequence). With 1 base clipped from V and 8 bases from J, the junction kept 30 bases outside the gene matches. The CDR3 has 22 residues. The CDR3 DNA follows: TGCAGTGCTAGAGGCGGGTGTTGTTTCCGGGACAGGGACAGGGTCTCCGGCGATGAGCAGTTCTTC. Translation: CSARGGCCFRDRDRVSGDEQFF.

V and J are TRBV7-2 and TRBJ2-5; D uncertain. In germline, CDR1 is SGHTA, CDR2 FQGNSA. The CDR3 consists of 13 residues. V was trimmed by 5 bases and J by 5 bases, leaving 12 bases between them. The CDR3 nucleotides read TGTGCCAGCAGCCTCGCTTCCTCGGAGACCCAGTACTTC. Translation: CASSLASSETQYF.